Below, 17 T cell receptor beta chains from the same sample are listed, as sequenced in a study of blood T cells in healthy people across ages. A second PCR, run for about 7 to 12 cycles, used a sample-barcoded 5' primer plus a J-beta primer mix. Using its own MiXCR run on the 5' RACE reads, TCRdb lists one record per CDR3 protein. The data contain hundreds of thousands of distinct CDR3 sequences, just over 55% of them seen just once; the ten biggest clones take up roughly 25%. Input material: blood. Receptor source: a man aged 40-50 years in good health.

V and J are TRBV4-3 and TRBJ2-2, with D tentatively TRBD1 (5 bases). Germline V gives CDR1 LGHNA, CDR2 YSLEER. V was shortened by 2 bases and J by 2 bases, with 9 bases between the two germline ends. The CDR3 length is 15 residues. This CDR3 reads CASSQMTANTGELFF. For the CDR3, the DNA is TGCGCCAGCAGCCAAATGACAGCCAACACCGGGGAGCTGTTTTTT.

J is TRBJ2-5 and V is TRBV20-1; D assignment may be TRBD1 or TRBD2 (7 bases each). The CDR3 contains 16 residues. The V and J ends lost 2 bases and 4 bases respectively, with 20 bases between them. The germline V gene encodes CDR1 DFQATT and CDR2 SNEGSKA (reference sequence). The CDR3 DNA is TGCAGTGCTAGATCGCCAACCGGCAGGGGGGGAGAGACCCAGTACTTC. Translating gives CSARSPTGRGGETQYF.

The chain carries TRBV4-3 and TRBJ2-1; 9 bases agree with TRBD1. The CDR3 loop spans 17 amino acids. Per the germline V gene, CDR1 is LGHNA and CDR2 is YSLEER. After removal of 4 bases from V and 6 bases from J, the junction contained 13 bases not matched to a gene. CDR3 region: CASSRRYRDRVANEQFF. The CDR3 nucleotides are TGCGCCAGCAGCCGACGATACCGGGACAGGGTGGCCAATGAGCAGTTCTTC.

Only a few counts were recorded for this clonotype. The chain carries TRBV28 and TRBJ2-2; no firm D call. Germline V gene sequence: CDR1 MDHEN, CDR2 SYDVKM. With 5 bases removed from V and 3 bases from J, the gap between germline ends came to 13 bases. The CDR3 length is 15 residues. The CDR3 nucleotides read TGTGCCAGCAGTCGCCGAGGATTGGACACCGGGGAGCTGTTTTTT. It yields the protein CASSRRGLDTGELFF.

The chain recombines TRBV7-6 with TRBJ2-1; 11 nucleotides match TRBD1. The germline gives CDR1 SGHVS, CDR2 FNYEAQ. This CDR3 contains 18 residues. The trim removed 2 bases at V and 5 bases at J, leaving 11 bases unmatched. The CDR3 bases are TGTGCCAGCAGCTTAAAGCTAGGAGGACAGGGGGCCCACAATGAGCAGTTCTTC. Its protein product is CASSLKLGGQGAHNEQFF.

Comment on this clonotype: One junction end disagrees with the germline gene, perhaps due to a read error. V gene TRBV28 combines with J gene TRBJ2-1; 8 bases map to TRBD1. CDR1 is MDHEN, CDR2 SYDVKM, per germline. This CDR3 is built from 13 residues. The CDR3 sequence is CASSPPATGELFF. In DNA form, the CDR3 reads TGTGCCAGCAGTCCCCCCGCGACAGGGGAGCTGTTCTTC. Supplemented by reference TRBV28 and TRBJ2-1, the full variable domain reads DVKVTQSSRYLVKRTGEKVFLECVQDMDHENMFWYRQDPGLGLRLIYFSYDVKMKEKGDIPEGYSVSREKKERFSLILESASTNQTSMYLCASSPPATGELFFGPGTRLTVL.

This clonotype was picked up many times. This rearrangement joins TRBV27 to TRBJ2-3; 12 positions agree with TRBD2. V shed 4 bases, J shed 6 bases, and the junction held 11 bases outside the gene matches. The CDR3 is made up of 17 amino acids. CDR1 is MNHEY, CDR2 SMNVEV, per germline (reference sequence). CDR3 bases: TGTGCCAGCAGTTCAACTTGGACTAGCGGGATGGGGGATACGCAGTATTTT. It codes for CASSSTWTSGMGDTQYF.

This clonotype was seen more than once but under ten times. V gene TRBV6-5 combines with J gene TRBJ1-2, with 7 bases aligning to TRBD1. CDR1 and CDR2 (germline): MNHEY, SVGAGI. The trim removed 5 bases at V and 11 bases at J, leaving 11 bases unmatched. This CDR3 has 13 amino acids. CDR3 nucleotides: TGTGCCAGCAGTCGGGGCCGCGACAGGGTTTACACCTTC. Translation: CASSRGRDRVYTF.

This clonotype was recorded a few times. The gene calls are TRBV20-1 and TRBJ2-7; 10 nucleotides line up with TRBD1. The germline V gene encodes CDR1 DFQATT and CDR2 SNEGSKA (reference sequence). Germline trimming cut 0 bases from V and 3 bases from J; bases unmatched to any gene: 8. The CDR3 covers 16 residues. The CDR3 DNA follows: TGCAGTGCTAGAGATGAGAGTGGACAGGGGGGCTACGAGCAGTACTTC. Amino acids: CSARDESGQGGYEQYF.

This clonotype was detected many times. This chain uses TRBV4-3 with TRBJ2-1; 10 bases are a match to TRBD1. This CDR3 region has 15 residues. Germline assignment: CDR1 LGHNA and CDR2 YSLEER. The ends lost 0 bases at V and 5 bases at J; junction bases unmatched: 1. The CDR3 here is CASSQEGTGDNEQFF. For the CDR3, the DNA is TGCGCCAGCAGCCAAGAAGGGACAGGGGACAATGAGCAGTTCTTC.

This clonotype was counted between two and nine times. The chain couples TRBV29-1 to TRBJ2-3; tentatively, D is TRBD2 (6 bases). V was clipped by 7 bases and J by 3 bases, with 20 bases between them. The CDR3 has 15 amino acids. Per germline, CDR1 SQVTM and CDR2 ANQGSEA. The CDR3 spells CSAPGEVGRTDTQYF. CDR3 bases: TGCAGCGCGCCCGGGGAGGTAGGCCGTACAGATACGCAGTATTTT.

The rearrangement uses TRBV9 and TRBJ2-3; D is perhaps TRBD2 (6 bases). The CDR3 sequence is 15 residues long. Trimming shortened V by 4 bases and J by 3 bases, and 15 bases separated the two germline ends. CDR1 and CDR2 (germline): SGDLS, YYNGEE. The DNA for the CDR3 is TGTGCCAGCAGCAGTTCCCCCGGAGGGACAGATACGCAGTATTTT. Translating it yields CASSSSPGGTDTQYF.

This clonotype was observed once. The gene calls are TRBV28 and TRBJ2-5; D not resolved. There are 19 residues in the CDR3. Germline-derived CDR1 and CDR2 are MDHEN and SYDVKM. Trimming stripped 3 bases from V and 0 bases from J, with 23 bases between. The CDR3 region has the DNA TGTGCCAGCAGTTTCTTGACACACGACCTAACCGGACACCAAGAGACCCAGTACTTC. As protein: CASSFLTHDLTGHQETQYF.

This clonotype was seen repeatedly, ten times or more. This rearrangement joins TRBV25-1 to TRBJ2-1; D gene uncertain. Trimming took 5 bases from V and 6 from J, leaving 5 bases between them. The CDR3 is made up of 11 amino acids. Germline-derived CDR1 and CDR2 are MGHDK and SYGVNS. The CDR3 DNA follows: TGTGCCAGCAGTAGGGCCAATGAGCAGTTCTTC. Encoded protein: CASSRANEQFF.

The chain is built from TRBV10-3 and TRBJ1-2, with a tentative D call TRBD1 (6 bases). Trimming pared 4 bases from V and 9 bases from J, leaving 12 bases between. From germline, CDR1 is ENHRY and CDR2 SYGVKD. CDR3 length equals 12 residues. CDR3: CAISADSRRYTF. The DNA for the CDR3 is TGTGCCATCAGTGCGGACAGCAGGCGCTACACCTTC.

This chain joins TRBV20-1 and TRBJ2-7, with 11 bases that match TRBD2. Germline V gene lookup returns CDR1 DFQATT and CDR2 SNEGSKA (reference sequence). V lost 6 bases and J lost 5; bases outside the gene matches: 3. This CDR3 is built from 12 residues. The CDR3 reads CSARLAGNEQYF. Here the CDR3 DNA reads TGCAGTGCAAGACTAGCGGGGAACGAGCAGTACTTC.

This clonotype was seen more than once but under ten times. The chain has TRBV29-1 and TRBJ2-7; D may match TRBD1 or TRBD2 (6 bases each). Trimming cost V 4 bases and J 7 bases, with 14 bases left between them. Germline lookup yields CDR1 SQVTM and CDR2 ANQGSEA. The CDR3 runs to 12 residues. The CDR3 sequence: CSVGGRGGEQYF. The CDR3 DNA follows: TGCAGCGTTGGGGGCAGGGGAGGAGAGCAGTACTTC.